These 15 T cell receptor beta chains were sequenced from one sample in a study of regulatory T cells in long-lasting Graves disease. With iRepertoire HTBI primers and Arm-PCR of CDR3 regions, TCR beta libraries were built. MiXCR was run by TCRdb on the multiplex PCR reads, yielding one entry per CDR3 protein. The data contain 200,000 to 250,000 distinct CDR3 sequences, around 20% of them seen just once; the ten biggest clones take up approximately 24%. The time point was: newly diagnosed GD, antithyroid drugs for less than 3 months. PBMCs provided the RNA from which the TCR library was made. The specimen comprised peripheral blood mononuclear cells (PBMCs), sampled at new diagnosis, from a patient treated with antithyroid drugs. These TCRs come from a female donor with Graves disease.

The chain joins TRBV11-2 to TRBJ2-1, with 7 bases that match TRBD1. Germline values: CDR1 SGHAT, CDR2 FQNNGV. There are 14 residues in the CDR3. V lost 5 bases and J lost 5; bases outside the gene matches: 6. CDR3 sequence reads: CASSKQGYHNEQFF. The CDR3 DNA reads as TGTGCCAGCAGCAAACAGGGGTACCACAATGAGCAGTTCTTC.

This clonotype appeared many times. J is TRBJ2-7 and V is TRBV6-2 or TRBV6-3; D is unresolved. The CDR3 consists of 19 residues. V dropped 5 bases and J dropped 2 bases, with 28 bases sitting between them. Germline V gene sequence: CDR1 MNHEY, CDR2 SVGEGT. CDR3 in amino acids: CASSTIGISRRLGPYEQYF. The CDR3 DNA reads TGTGCCAGCAGTACAATAGGAATAAGTCGGCGACTCGGTCCCTACGAGCAGTACTTC.

This clonotype was recorded many times. The chain recombines TRBV11-1 with TRBJ1-4; D remains unclear. Germline values: CDR1 SGHAT, CDR2 FQDESV (reference sequence). The CDR3 loop spans 14 amino acids. Trimming removed 3 bases from V and 2 bases from J, with 7 bases in between. CDR3: CASSFQRTNEKLFF. The DNA of the CDR3 is TGTGCCAGCAGCTTTCAACGGACTAATGAAAAACTGTTTTTT.

The table lists this clonotype with many counts. The chain is built from TRBV20-1 and TRBJ1-4, with 12 bases fitting TRBD1. The germline CDR1 and CDR2 sequences are DFQATT and SNEGSKA (reference sequence). The V and J ends lost 4 bases and 8 bases, in that order; junction bases with no gene match: 8. The CDR3 loop spans 15 amino acids. CDR3 protein: CSATGTGGSNEKLFF. The CDR3 DNA is TGCAGTGCTACCGGGACAGGGGGCAGTAACGAAAAACTGTTTTTT.

The table lists this clonotype with many counts. CDR3 amino acids: CASSQYRANTGELFF. The CDR3 DNA reads as TGTGCCAGCAGTCAATACAGGGCTAACACCGGGGAGCTGTTTTTT. The rearrangement uses TRBV6-2 or TRBV6-3 and TRBJ2-2, with D possibly matching TRBD1 (6 bases). The germline V gene has CDR1 MNHEY and CDR2 SVGEGT. V was pared by 5 bases and J by 2 bases, with 12 bases between. The length of the CDR3 is 15 residues.

This clonotype has ten or more counts. The V and J genes are TRBV13 and TRBJ1-4; TRBD1 matches 9 bases. Germline V gives CDR1 PRHDT, CDR2 FYEKMQ (reference sequence). The CDR3 spans 15 residues. The trim removed 2 bases at V and 8 bases at J, leaving 6 bases unmatched. The CDR3 reads CASSLRGQGGEKLFF. In DNA, the CDR3 is TGTGCCAGCAGCTTACGGGGACAGGGAGGCGAAAAACTGTTTTTT.

This clonotype was observed a single time. In DNA form, the CDR3 reads TGTGCCAGCAGCTTGGGAGGGGCTAGCGAGGTAGTCTACAATGAGCAGTTCTTC. Its protein is CASSLGGASEVVYNEQFF. The chain recombines TRBV2 with TRBJ2-1, with 7 positions matching TRBD2. The CDR3 consists of 18 residues. With 6 bases clipped from V and 3 bases from J, the junction kept 17 bases outside the gene matches. The germline gives CDR1 SNHLY, CDR2 FYNNEI.

This clonotype was found many times. The genes are TRBV6-1 and TRBJ2-3; tentatively, D is TRBD1 (5 bases). Germline lookup yields CDR1 MNHNS and CDR2 SASEGT. The CDR3 spans 12 residues. Trimming pared 7 bases from V and 6 bases from J, leaving 11 bases between. The CDR3 region is CASNPGMDTQYF. The DNA for the CDR3 is TGTGCCAGCAATCCAGGGATGGATACGCAGTATTTT.

This clonotype was counted ten times or more. CDR3 coding DNA: TGTGCCAGCAGCCAAGAAGGGGAGAATCAGCCCCAGCATTTT. This encodes CASSQEGENQPQHF. The gene calls are TRBV3-1 and TRBJ1-5; D is perhaps TRBD1 (5 bases). V lost 0 bases and J lost 4, with 7 bases in between. The CDR3 loop spans 14 amino acids. The germline gives CDR1 LGHDT, CDR2 YNNKEL (reference sequence).

A few counts support this clonotype. This likely comes from a read error, as the CDR3 has no conserved phenylalanine or tryptophan at its end. This chain connects TRBV20-1 to TRBJ2-3; 9 bases match TRBD1. The germline V gene encodes CDR1 DFQATT and CDR2 SNEGSKA (reference sequence). The V gene end was trimmed by 6 bases and the J gene end by 3 bases; junction bases not matched to a gene: 7. This CDR3 contains 14 residues. The CDR3 DNA sequence: TGCAGTGCCAACCCGACAGGGGGGACAGATACGCAGTATTCT. Its translation: CSANPTGGTDTQYS.

This clonotype was observed many times. The V gene is TRBV20-1, the J gene TRBJ2-6; TRBD1 might be the D (5 bases). V dropped 3 bases and J dropped 0 bases, with 15 bases sitting between them. Germline lookup yields CDR1 DFQATT and CDR2 SNEGSKA (reference sequence). This CDR3 has 17 residues. The CDR3: CSASWTTTSSGANVLTF. The CDR3 region has the DNA TGCAGTGCTAGCTGGACAACCACCAGCTCTGGGGCCAACGTCCTGACTTTC.

This clonotype was recorded many times. The J gene is TRBJ2-5, the V gene TRBV7-2; 13 nucleotides agree with TRBD2. The CDR3 totals 17 residues. The ends lost 6 bases at V and 2 bases at J; junction bases unmatched: 9. Per germline, CDR1 SGHTA and CDR2 FQGNSA. The CDR3 DNA sequence: TGTGCCAGCAGTCTACTAGGGACTAGCGGGAATCAAGAGACCCAGTACTTC. Translated, it gives CASSLLGTSGNQETQYF. The full variable domain, with the rest looked up from reference TRBV7-2 and TRBJ2-5, is GAGVSQSPSNKVTEKGKDVELRCDPISGHTALYWYRQSLGQGLEFLIYFQGNSAPDKSGLPSDRFSAERTGGSVSTLTIQRTQQEDSAVYLCASSLLGTSGNQETQYFGPGTRLLVL.

The rearrangement joins TRBV12-3 or TRBV12-4 to TRBJ2-2, with 7 bases aligning to TRBD2. The length of the CDR3 is 14 residues. J was trimmed by 12 bases and V by 7 bases; bases with no gene match: 14. This CDR3 is CASTPGTNSGKLFF. In nucleotides, the CDR3 is TGTGCCAGCACCCCAGGGACTAATAGTGGGAAGCTGTTTTTT.

This clonotype was counted ten times or more. The DNA for the CDR3 is TGTGCCAGCTCACCACGCGGGGGAGAGACCCAGTACTTC. This translates into CASSPRGGETQYF. V is TRBV18 and J is TRBJ2-5, with 7 bases fitting TRBD2. There are 13 residues in the CDR3. The V gene end was trimmed by 1 base and the J gene end by 4 bases; junction bases not matched to a gene: 0. Per the germline V gene, CDR1 is KGHSH and CDR2 is LQKENI. Using reference TRBV18 and TRBJ2-5 for the parts outside the CDR3, the full variable domain is NAGVMQNPRHLVRRRGQEARLRCSPMKGHSHVYWYRQLPEEGLKFMVYLQKENIIDESGMPKERFSAEFPKEGPSILRIQQVVRGDSAAYFCASSPRGGETQYFGPGTRLLVL.

There are many counts of this clonotype. The rearrangement joins TRBV2 to TRBJ2-5, with a weak D call TRBD1 (6 bases). Germline-derived CDR1 and CDR2 are SNHLY and FYNNEI. The V end was cut by 6 bases, the J end by 0 bases, with 17 bases between. The CDR3 has 16 amino acids. CDR3 amino acids: CASSFPTGTNQETQYF. CDR3 nucleotide sequence: TGTGCCAGCAGCTTTCCCACCGGGACAAACCAAGAGACCCAGTACTTC.